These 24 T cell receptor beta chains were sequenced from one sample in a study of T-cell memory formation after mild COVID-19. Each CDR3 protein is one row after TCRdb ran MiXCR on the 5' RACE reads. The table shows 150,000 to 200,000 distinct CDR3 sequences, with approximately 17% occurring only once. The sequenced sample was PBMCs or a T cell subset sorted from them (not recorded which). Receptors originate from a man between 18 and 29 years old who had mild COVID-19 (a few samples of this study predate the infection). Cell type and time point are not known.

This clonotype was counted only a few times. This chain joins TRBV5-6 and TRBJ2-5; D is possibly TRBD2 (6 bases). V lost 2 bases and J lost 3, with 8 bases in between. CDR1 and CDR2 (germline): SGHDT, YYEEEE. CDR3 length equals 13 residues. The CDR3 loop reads CASSFGGKETQYF. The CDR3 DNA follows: TGTGCCAGCAGCTTTGGCGGGAAAGAGACCCAGTACTTC.

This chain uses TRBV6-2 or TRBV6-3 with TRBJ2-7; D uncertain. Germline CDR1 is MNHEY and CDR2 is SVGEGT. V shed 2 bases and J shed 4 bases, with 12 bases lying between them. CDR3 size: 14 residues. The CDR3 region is CASSYAARRYEQYV. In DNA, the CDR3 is TGTGCCAGCAGTTACGCAGCGCGCAGATACGAGCAGTACGTC.

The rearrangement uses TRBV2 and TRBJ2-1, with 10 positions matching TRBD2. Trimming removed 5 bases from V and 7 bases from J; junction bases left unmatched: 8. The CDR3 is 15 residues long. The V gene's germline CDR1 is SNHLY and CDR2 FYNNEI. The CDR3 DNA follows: TGTGCCAGCAGTTCTAGCGGGGGCCCAGGAAATGAGCAGTTCTTC. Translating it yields CASSSSGGPGNEQFF.

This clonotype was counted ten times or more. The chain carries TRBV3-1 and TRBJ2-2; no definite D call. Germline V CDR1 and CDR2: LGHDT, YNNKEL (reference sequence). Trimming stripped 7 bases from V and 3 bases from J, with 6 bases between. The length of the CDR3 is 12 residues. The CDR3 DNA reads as TGTGCCAGCAACGCTTACACCGGGGAGCTGTTTTTT. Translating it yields CASNAYTGELFF.

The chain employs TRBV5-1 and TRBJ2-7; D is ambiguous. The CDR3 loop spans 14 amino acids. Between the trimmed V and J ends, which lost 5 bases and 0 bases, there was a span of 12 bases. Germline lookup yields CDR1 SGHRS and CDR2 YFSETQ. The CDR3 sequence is CASRVDGSSYEQYV. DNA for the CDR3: TGCGCCAGCAGGGTCGACGGCAGCTCCTACGAGCAGTACGTC.

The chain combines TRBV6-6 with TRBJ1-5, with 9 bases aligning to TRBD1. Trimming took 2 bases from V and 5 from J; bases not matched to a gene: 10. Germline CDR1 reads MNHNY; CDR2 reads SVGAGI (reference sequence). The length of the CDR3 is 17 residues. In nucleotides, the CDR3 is TGTGCCAGCAGTTACAAGACAGGGGGTCTCCATCATCAGCCCCAGCATTTT. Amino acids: CASSYKTGGLHHQPQHF.

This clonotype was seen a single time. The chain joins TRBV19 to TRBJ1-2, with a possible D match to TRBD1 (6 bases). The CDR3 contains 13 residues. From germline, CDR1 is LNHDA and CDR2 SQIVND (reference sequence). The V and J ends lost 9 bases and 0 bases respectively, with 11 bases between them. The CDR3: CASLDRTNYGYTF. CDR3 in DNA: TGTGCCAGCCTAGACAGGACTAACTATGGCTACACCTTC.

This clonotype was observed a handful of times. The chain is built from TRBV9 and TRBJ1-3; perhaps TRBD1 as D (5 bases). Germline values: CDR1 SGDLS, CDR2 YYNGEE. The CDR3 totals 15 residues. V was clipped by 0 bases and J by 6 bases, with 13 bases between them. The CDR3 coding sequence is TGTGCCAGCAGCGTAGCAGGGACTCTGAAAAACACCATATATTTT. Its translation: CASSVAGTLKNTIYF. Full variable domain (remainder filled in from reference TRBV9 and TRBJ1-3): DSGVTQTPKHLITATGQRVTLRCSPRSGDLSVYWYQQSLDQGLQFLIQYYNGEERAKGNILERFSAQQFPDLHSELNLSSLELGDSALYFCASSVAGTLKNTIYFGEGSWLTVV.

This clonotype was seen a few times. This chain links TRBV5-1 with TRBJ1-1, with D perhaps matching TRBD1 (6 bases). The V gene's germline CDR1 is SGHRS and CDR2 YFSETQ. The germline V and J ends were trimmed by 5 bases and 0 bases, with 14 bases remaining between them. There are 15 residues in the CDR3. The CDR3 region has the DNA TGCGCCAGCAGTGTCGGACAGCCCCTGAACACTGAAGCTTTCTTT. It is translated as CASSVGQPLNTEAFF.

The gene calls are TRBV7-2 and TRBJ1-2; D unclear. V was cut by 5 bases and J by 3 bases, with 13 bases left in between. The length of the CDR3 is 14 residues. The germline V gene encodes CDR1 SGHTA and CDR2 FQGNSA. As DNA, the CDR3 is TGTGCCAGCAGCCCCGGACCATGGGACTATGGCTACACCTTC. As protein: CASSPGPWDYGYTF. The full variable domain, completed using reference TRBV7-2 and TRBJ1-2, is GAGVSQSPSNKVTEKGKDVELRCDPISGHTALYWYRQSLGQGLEFLIYFQGNSAPDKSGLPSDRFSAERTGGSVSTLTIQRTQQEDSAVYLCASSPGPWDYGYTFGSGTRLTVV.

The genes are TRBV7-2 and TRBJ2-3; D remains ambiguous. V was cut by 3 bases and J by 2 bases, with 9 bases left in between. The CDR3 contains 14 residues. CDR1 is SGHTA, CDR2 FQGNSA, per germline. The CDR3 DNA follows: TGTGCCAGCAGCTTTCGAGGTGACACAGATACGCAGTATTTT. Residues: CASSFRGDTDTQYF.

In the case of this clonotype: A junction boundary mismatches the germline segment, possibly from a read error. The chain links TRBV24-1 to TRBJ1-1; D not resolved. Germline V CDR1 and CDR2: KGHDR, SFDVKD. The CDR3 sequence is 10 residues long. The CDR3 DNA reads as TGTGCCACCCCTCGGGTTGAACCTTTCTTT. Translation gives CATPRVEPFF.

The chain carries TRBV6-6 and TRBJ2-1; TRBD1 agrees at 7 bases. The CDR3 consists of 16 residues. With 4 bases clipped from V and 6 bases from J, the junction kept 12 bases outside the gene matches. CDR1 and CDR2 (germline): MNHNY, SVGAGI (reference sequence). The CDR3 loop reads CASSSGNRGSTNEQFF. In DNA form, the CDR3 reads TGTGCCAGCAGTTCGGGAAACAGGGGATCAACCAATGAGCAGTTCTTC.

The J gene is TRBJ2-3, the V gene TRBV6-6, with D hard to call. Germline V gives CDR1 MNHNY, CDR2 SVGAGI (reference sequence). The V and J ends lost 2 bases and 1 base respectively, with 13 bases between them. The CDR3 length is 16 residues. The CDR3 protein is CASSYESTLGTDTQYF. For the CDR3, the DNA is TGTGCCAGCAGTTACGAGTCGACCCTCGGCACAGATACGCAGTATTTT.

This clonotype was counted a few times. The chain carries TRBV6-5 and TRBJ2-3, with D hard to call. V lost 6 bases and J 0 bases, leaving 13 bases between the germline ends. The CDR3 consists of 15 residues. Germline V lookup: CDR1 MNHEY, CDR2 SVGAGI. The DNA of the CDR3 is TGTGCCAGCAGGAGGACGATATTAAGCACAGATACGCAGTATTTT. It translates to CASRRTILSTDTQYF.

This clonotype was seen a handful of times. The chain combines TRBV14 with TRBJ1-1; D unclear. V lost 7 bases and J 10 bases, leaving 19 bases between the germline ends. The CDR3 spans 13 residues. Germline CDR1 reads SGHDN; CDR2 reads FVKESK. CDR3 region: CASNRDPSLGAFF. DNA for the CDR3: TGTGCCAGCAACCGAGACCCCTCCCTTGGAGCTTTCTTT.

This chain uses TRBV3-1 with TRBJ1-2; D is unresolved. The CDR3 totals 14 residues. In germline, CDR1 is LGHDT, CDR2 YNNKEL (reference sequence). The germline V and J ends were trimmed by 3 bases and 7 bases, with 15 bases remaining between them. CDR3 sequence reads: CASSQNGEIGGYTF. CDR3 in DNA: TGTGCCAGCAGCCAGAATGGGGAGATCGGTGGCTACACCTTC.

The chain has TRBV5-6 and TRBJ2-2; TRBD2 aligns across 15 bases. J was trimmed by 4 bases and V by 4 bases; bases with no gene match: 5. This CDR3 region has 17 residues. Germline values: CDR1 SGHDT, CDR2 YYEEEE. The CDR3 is CASSQGTSGGRTGELFF. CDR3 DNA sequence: TGTGCCAGCAGCCAGGGGACTAGCGGGGGGCGCACCGGGGAGCTGTTTTTT.

The CDR3 protein is CASRGLIGEAFF. The CDR3, as DNA: TGTGCCAGCAGAGGGTTGATTGGTGAAGCTTTCTTT. This rearrangement joins TRBV7-9 to TRBJ1-1; D remains unclear. This CDR3 has 12 amino acids. Germline loops: CDR1 SEHNR, CDR2 FQNEAQ (reference sequence). The germline V and J ends were trimmed by 6 bases and 7 bases, with 12 bases remaining between them.

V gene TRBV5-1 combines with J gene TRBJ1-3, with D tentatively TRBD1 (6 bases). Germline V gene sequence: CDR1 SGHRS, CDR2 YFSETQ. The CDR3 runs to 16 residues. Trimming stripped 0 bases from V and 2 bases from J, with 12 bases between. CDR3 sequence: CASSLEAGAAGNTIYF. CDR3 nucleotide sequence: TGCGCCAGCAGCTTGGAGGCGGGGGCAGCTGGAAACACCATATATTTT.

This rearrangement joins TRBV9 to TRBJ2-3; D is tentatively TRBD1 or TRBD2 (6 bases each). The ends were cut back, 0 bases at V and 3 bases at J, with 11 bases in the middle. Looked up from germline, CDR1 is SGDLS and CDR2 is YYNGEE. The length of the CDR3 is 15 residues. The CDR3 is CASSVGGARTDTQYF. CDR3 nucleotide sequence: TGTGCCAGCAGCGTAGGGGGGGCACGGACAGATACGCAGTATTTT.

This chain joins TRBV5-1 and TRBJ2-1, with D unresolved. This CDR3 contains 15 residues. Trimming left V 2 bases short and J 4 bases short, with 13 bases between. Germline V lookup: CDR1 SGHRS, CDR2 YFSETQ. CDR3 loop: CASSLQQASYNEQFF. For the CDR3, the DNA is TGCGCCAGCAGCTTACAGCAGGCGAGTTACAATGAGCAGTTCTTC.

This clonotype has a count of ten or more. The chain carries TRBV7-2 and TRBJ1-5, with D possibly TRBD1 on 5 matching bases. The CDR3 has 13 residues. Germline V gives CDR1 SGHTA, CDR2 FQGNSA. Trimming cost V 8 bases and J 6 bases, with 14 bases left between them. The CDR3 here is CASSPGGGQPQHF. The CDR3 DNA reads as TGTGCCAGCTCACCGGGGGGGGGTCAGCCCCAGCATTTT.

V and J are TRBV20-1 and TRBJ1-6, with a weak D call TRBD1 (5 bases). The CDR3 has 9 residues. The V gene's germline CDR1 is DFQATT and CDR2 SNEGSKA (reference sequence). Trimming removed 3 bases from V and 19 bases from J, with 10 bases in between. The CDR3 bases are TGCAGTGCTAGGACAGCCGATCACTTT. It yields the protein CSARTADHF.